This T cell receptor beta chain emerged from a study of HIV-infected patients and healthy controls. This clonotype was seen repeatedly, ten times or more. The length of the CDR3 is 12 residues. The germline CDR1 and CDR2 sequences are MDHEN and SYDVKM. V shed 3 bases and J shed 10 bases, with 10 bases lying between them. TCRdb reprocessed the 5' RACE reads via MiXCR and lists one record per CDR3 protein. The sample includes about 70,000 distinct CDR3 sequences, approximately 15% of them seen just once. The chain is built from TRBV28 and TRBJ1-5; D unclear. The specimen was CD4+ T cells from blood. This sequence was found in a human donor in good health. CDR3 bases: TGTGCCAGCAGTTTGTTGGCGTCACCCCAGCATTTT. It is translated as CASSLLASPQHF.